One sample yielded the 15 T cell receptor beta chains listed below, sequenced in a study of response to subunit inactivated influenza vaccine. In TCRdb, the RT-PCR reads were re-called with MiXCR into one record per CDR3 protein. The profile shows a few hundred thousand distinct CDR3 sequences, 21% of them singletons. Source: PBMCs from blood, taken 21 months after vaccination. The receptors were sampled from a man aged 45 to 75 who received an inactivated influenza vaccine.

This clonotype was counted between two and nine times. This chain joins TRBV4-3 and TRBJ2-3; 7 bases line up with TRBD2. CDR1 is LGHNA and CDR2 is YSLEER in the germline V gene. CDR3 size: 16 residues. Unmatched junction bases numbered 10, after V lost 5 bases and J lost 2 bases. This chain's CDR3 is CASSASGAGPTDTQYF. The DNA for the CDR3 is TGCGCCAGCAGCGCGTCGGGAGCGGGGCCCACAGATACGCAGTATTTT.

The chain couples TRBV7-2 to TRBJ1-1, with D unclear. Germline CDR1 SGHTA, CDR2 FQGNSA. V lost 0 bases to trimming and J lost 2 bases, with 7 bases between them. The CDR3 runs to 14 residues. The DNA of the CDR3 is TGTGCCAGCAGCTTAGCTCCAGTCAACACTGAAGCTTTCTTT. Translation: CASSLAPVNTEAFF.

In its sample, this clonotype was seen many times. The gene calls are TRBV10-3 and TRBJ1-1; no firm D call. CDR3 length equals 16 residues. Germline-derived CDR1 and CDR2 are ENHRY and SYGVKD. Trimming took off 10 bases at V and 1 base at J, with 22 bases between the two ends. CDR3 in DNA: TGTGCCACCCGAACCCCCTTAGCCAAGGGGAACACTGAAGCTTTCTTT. Translation: CATRTPLAKGNTEAFF.

The V call is TRBV5-1, the J call TRBJ1-1; D gene uncertain. Germline V CDR1 and CDR2: SGHRS, YFSETQ. The CDR3 is made up of 12 amino acids. The germline V and J ends were trimmed by 0 bases and 6 bases, with 6 bases remaining between them. CDR3 sequence reads: CASSLEGSEAFF. DNA for the CDR3: TGCGCCAGCAGCTTGGAAGGTTCTGAAGCTTTCTTT.

The V call is TRBV24-1, the J call TRBJ2-1; 9 nucleotides match TRBD1. J lost 7 bases, V lost 3 bases, and 6 bases had no gene match. The CDR3 has 15 residues. CDR1 is KGHDR and CDR2 is SFDVKD in the germline V gene. The CDR3 loop reads CATSDAGTGFNEQFF. The DNA for the CDR3 is TGTGCCACCAGTGATGCCGGGACAGGGTTTAATGAGCAGTTCTTC.

The chain carries TRBV5-1 and TRBJ2-5; unclear D gene. V lost 4 bases and J lost 0, with 10 bases in between. The germline V gene has CDR1 SGHRS and CDR2 YFSETQ. The CDR3 consists of 14 residues. CDR3 DNA sequence: TGCGCCAGCAGCCCCGGACGTTACCAAGAGACCCAGTACTTC. Protein product: CASSPGRYQETQYF.

This chain links TRBV18 with TRBJ2-2; the D gene is possibly TRBD1 (6 bases). The V gene's germline CDR1 is KGHSH and CDR2 LQKENI. The CDR3 runs 14 residues. V dropped 4 bases and J dropped 1 base, with 7 bases sitting between them. The CDR3, as DNA: TGTGCCAGCTCACGGGGACAGAACACCGGGGAGCTGTTTTTT. Translation gives CASSRGQNTGELFF.

The chain uses TRBV20-1 and TRBJ1-1; a weak D match, TRBD1 (6 bases). The CDR3 runs 14 residues. Germline assignment: CDR1 DFQATT and CDR2 SNEGSKA (reference sequence). The V gene lost 3 bases and the J gene lost 6 bases, with 17 bases spanning the gap. The CDR3 region has the DNA TGCAGTGCTAGCCGAGGACAGATCCGGGCTGAAGCTTTCTTT. As protein: CSASRGQIRAEAFF.

V and J are TRBV20-1 and TRBJ2-1; TRBD2 aligns across 7 bases. The CDR3 is made up of 16 amino acids. The V gene end was trimmed by 3 bases and the J gene end by 0 bases; junction bases not matched to a gene: 8. CDR1 is DFQATT and CDR2 is SNEGSKA in the germline V gene (reference sequence). The CDR3, as DNA: TGCAGTGCTAGGTATCTCGCTAGCGGCTCCTACAATGAGCAGTTCTTC. It codes for CSARYLASGSYNEQFF.

The chain combines TRBV4-3 with TRBJ1-1, with D unclear. This CDR3 has 14 residues. Trimming shortened V by 0 bases and J by 5 bases, and 10 bases separated the two germline ends. Germline V gene data show CDR1 as LGHNA and CDR2 as YSLEER. The chain's CDR3 is CASSQDFWRTEAFF. The CDR3 DNA reads TGCGCCAGCAGCCAAGACTTTTGGAGAACTGAAGCTTTCTTT.

This clonotype was seen only a few times. The rearrangement links TRBV19 to TRBJ2-1; 9 bases map to TRBD2. This CDR3 comprises 16 residues. The V and J ends lost 8 bases and 4 bases, in that order; junction bases with no gene match: 12. Looked up from germline, CDR1 is LNHDA and CDR2 is SQIVND (reference sequence). CDR3 in amino acids: CASLPSGIQRYNEQFF. CDR3 DNA: TGTGCCAGTTTGCCTAGCGGGATACAACGTTACAATGAGCAGTTCTTC.

This clonotype was detected only a few times. The chain uses TRBV4-1 and TRBJ2-1, with D maybe TRBD2 (5 bases). The CDR3 totals 14 residues. V was shortened by 0 bases and J by 10 bases, with 13 bases between the two germline ends. Germline loops: CDR1 MGHRA, CDR2 YSYEKL. The CDR3 DNA sequence: TGCGCCAGCAGCCAAGATTCCGGGAATCTCGAGCAGTTCTTC. Amino acids: CASSQDSGNLEQFF.

This clonotype has at least ten counts. This rearrangement joins TRBV12-3 or TRBV12-4 to TRBJ1-2; 8 positions match TRBD1. This CDR3 has 14 amino acids. With 6 bases clipped from V and 2 bases from J, the junction kept 5 bases outside the gene matches. The CDR3 reads CASRKAGGNYGYTF. Here the CDR3 DNA reads TGTGCCAGCAGAAAGGCAGGGGGCAACTATGGCTACACCTTC.

To note about this clonotype: An end of the junction does not agree with germline; a read error may underlie this. V usage is TRBV7-3 and J usage is TRBJ2-3; 13 bases align to TRBD2. CDR3 length: 17 residues. Germline V CDR1 and CDR2: SGHTA, FQGTGA. The CDR3: CATSARTSGRGTDTQYF. CDR3 DNA: TGTGCCACCAGCGCACGGACTAGCGGGAGAGGCACAGATACGCAGTATTTT. Filled out from reference TRBV7-3 and TRBJ2-3, the complete variable domain reads GAGVSQTPSNKVTEKGKYVELRCDPISGHTALYWYRQSLGQGPEFLIYFQGTGAADDSGLPNDRFFAVRPEGSVSTLKIQRTERGDSAVYLCATSARTSGRGTDTQYFGPGTRLTVL.

This clonotype was detected many times. This rearrangement joins TRBV4-2 to TRBJ2-7, with 7 bases fitting TRBD1. The CDR3 has 15 residues. CDR1 and CDR2 (germline): LGHNA, YNFKEQ. V shed 0 bases and J 4 bases; nucleotides not matched to a gene: 6. CDR3 region: CASSQDPTGEYEQYF. The CDR3, as DNA: TGTGCCAGCAGCCAAGATCCAACAGGGGAATACGAGCAGTACTTC.